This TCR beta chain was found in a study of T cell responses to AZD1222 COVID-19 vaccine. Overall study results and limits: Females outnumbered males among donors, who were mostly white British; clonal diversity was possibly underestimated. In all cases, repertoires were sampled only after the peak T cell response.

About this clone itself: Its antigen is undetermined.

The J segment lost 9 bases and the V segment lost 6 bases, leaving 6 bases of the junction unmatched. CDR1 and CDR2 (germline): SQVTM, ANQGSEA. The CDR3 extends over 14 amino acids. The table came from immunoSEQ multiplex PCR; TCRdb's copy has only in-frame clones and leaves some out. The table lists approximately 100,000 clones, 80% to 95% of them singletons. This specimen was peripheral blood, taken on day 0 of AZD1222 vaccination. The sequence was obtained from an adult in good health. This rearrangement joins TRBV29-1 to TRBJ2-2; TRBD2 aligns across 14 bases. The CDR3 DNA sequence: TGCAGCGTGGGGACTAGCGGGAGTATGTGGGAGCTGTTTTTT. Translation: CSVGTSGSMWELFF.